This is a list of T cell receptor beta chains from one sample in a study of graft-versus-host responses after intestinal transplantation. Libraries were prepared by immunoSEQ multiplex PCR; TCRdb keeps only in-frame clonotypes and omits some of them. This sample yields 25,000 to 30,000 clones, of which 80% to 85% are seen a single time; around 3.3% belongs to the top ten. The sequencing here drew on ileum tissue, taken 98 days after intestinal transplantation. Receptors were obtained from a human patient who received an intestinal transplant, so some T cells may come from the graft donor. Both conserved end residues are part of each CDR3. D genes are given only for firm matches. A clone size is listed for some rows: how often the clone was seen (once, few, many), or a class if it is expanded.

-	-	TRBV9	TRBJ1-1	CASSRFGTPGGATEAFF	TGTGCCAGCAGCAGATTCGGGACCCCCGGTGGGGCTACTGAAGCTTTCTTT
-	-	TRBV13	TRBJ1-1	CASERFMNTEAFF	TGTGCCAGCGAAAGGTTCATGAACACTGAAGCTTTCTTT
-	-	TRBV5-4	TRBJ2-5	CASSLAREVTQYF	TGTGCCAGCAGCTTGGCCAGGGAGGTGACCCAGTACTTC
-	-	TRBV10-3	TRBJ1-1	CAISEPDGEAFF	TGTGCCATCAGTGAGCCCGACGGAGAAGCTTTCTTT
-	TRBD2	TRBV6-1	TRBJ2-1	CASSVWRGGIGEQFF	TGTGCCAGCAGTGTATGGCGGGGGGGCATTGGTGAGCAGTTCTTC
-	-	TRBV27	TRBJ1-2	CASSTQGSYTF	TGTGCCAGCAGTACCCAAGGGAGCTACACCTTC
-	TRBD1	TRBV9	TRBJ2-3	CASNLGGRPTDTQYF	TGTGCCAGCAACTTAGGGGGCAGGCCCACAGATACGCAGTATTTT
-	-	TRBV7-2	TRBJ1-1	CASSLEVQPKAFF	TGTGCCAGCAGCTTAGAAGTACAGCCCAAAGCTTTCTTT
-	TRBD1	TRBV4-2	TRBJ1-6	CASSQDLLTGENSPLHF	TGTGCCAGCAGCCAAGATCTGCTAACAGGGGAAAATTCACCCCTCCACTTT
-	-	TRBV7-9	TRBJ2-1	CASSLEGSNYNEQFF	TGTGCCAGCAGCTTAGAAGGTAGTAACTACAATGAGCAGTTCTTC
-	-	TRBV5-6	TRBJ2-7	CASGSVADPTYEQYF	TGTGCCAGCGGATCAGTAGCGGACCCAACCTACGAGCAGTACTTC
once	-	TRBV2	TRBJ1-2	CASSEVRDDYYGYTF	TGTGCCAGCAGTGAAGTACGGGATGACTACTATGGCTACACCTTC
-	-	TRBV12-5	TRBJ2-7	CASGFGNQFEQYF	TGTGCTAGTGGTTTTGGGAATCAGTTCGAGCAGTACTTC